These 14 T cell receptor beta chains share one sample of origin, sequenced in a study of graft-versus-host responses after intestinal transplantation (dated by TCRdb to 2020 to 2023). Intraepithelial and lamina propria lymphocytes were isolated from graft specimens using dithiothreitol, EDTA incubations and collagenase D digestion. Receptor libraries were prepared by the immunoSEQ multiplex PCR assay. The table comes from immuneACCESS by way of TCRdb, which keeps in-frame sequences with V and J called. Part of the clones is missing from these tables; in studies checked, under half for an unresolved V gene and the rest for unknown reasons. Across this sample there are some 15,000 clones, with approximately 59% seen only once. The ten largest make up around 13% of the sample. Sequences were derived from ileum tissue, sampled 524 days after transplant. The receptor source for this set is a human patient who received an intestinal transplant, so some T cells may come from the graft donor.

The chain recombines TRBV10-3 with TRBJ1-2, with TRBD1 identical over 7 bases. The CDR3 spans 14 residues. Germline assignment: CDR1 ENHRY and CDR2 SYGVKD. V dropped 0 bases and J dropped 8; count of bases not matched to a gene: 6. Here the CDR3 reads CAISESDRALGYTF. The CDR3 region has the DNA TGTGCCATCAGTGAGTCCGACAGGGCGCTCGGCTACACCTTC.

This clone qualifies as medium-sized. This chain uses TRBV9 with TRBJ2-7; no reliable D call. This CDR3 contains 13 residues. Germline V gene data show CDR1 as SGDLS and CDR2 as YYNGEE. The V end was cut by 5 bases, the J end by 3 bases, with 12 bases between. The CDR3 region is CASSAHGDYEQYF. The CDR3 nucleotides read TGTGCCAGCAGTGCCCACGGTGACTACGAGCAGTACTTC.

This chain links TRBV7-6 with TRBJ2-3; 9 positions match TRBD2. This CDR3 contains 19 residues. The V and J ends lost 0 bases and 2 bases, in that order; junction bases with no gene match: 12. Germline V gene sequence: CDR1 SGHVS, CDR2 FNYEAQ. This CDR3 reads CASSLALPSSGGPTDTQYF. The CDR3 DNA is TGTGCCAGCAGCTTAGCTCTTCCGTCGAGCGGGGGGCCCACAGATACGCAGTATTTT.

In its sample, this clone is medium-sized. This chain connects TRBV10-3 to TRBJ1-6; 7 bases are a match to TRBD1. J lost 7 bases, V lost 3 bases, and 0 bases had no gene match. The CDR3 length is 13 residues. CDR1 and CDR2 (germline): ENHRY, SYGVKD. CDR3 loop: CAISEQGNSPLHF. Written as DNA, the CDR3 is TGTGCCATCAGTGAACAGGGGAATTCACCCCTCCACTTT.

CDR3 in amino acids: CASSPQIDGTEAFF. CDR3 DNA: TGTGCCAGCAGCCCACAGATTGACGGCACTGAAGCTTTCTTT. The chain couples TRBV14 to TRBJ1-1; unclear D gene. The CDR3 contains 14 residues. The V and J ends lost 4 bases and 4 bases respectively, with 13 bases between them. Germline loops: CDR1 SGHDN, CDR2 FVKESK.

V is TRBV5-1 and J is TRBJ2-1; 8 bases line up with TRBD1. The junction had 4 bases not matched to a gene; V was cut back by 4 bases and J by 4 bases. The germline V gene encodes CDR1 SGHRS and CDR2 YFSETQ. CDR3 length: 14 amino acids. The DNA of the CDR3 is TGCGCCAGCAGCGGACAGGGTGGGTACAATGAGCAGTTCTTC. This sequence encodes CASSGQGGYNEQFF.

The V and J genes are TRBV5-6 and TRBJ1-3; 7 bases map to TRBD1. The CDR3 has 19 amino acids. Germline V gives CDR1 SGHDT, CDR2 YYEEEE. V lost 1 base, J lost 3 bases, and 16 bases stayed unmatched. The CDR3 sequence is CASSLWILPPGGYGNTIYF. In DNA, the CDR3 is TGTGCCAGCAGCTTGTGGATTTTGCCGCCAGGGGGATATGGAAACACCATATATTTT.

This clone is a singleton in its sample. The rearrangement joins TRBV7-2 to TRBJ2-7, with 8 bases aligning to TRBD2. Germline CDR1 SGHTA, CDR2 FQGNSA. The V and J ends lost 5 bases and 3 bases, in that order; junction bases with no gene match: 3. The CDR3 is 13 residues long. The DNA for the CDR3 is TGTGCCAGCAGCCGGACTAGCCTCTACGAGCAGTACTTC. Translation gives CASSRTSLYEQYF.

This clone has just one count. This chain links TRBV19 with TRBJ1-2; 10 nucleotides line up with TRBD1. J was trimmed by 3 bases and V by 5 bases; bases with no gene match: 6. The length of the CDR3 is 15 residues. Germline CDR1 is LNHDA and CDR2 is SQIVND (reference sequence). In DNA, the CDR3 is TGTGCCAGTAGTGATCGGACAGGGGGGGACTATGGCTACACCTTC. Translating it yields CASSDRTGGDYGYTF.

This clone has a handful of counts. V and J are TRBV9 and TRBJ1-2; D unclear. The V gene lost 0 bases and the J gene lost 5 bases, with 14 bases spanning the gap. This CDR3 is built from 15 residues. Germline V lookup: CDR1 SGDLS, CDR2 YYNGEE. The CDR3 reads CASSVDSRNPYGYTF. The CDR3 DNA follows: TGTGCCAGCAGCGTAGACTCCCGTAACCCTTATGGCTACACCTTC.

A word on this clone: Other DNA sequences within the sample encode an identical CDR3. The genes are TRBV11-2 and TRBJ1-3, with D perhaps matching TRBD1 (5 bases). This CDR3 contains 15 residues. Germline CDR1 and CDR2: SGHAT and FQNNGV. The V and J ends lost 1 base and 0 bases respectively, with 7 bases between them. Here the CDR3 DNA reads TGTGCCAGCAGCTTAGGGGGGGTCTCTGGAAACACCATATATTTT. This encodes CASSLGGVSGNTIYF.

This chain connects TRBV20-1 to TRBJ1-1, with 8 bases identical to TRBD1. Unmatched junction bases numbered 3, after V lost 2 bases and J lost 10 bases. The CDR3 spans 11 residues. Germline values: CDR1 DFQATT, CDR2 SNEGSKA (reference sequence). CDR3 amino acids: CSARSTGGAFF. CDR3 coding DNA: TGCAGTGCTAGATCTACAGGGGGAGCTTTCTTT.

The chain couples TRBV29-1 to TRBJ2-7, with 7 bases that match TRBD1. The J segment lost 0 bases and the V segment lost 6 bases, leaving 5 bases of the junction unmatched. The CDR3 is 13 amino acids. The germline CDR1 and CDR2 sequences are SQVTM and ANQGSEA. The CDR3 nucleotides read TGCAGCGTCAATACAGGGGTCTCCTACGAGCAGTACTTC. Its protein is CSVNTGVSYEQYF.

This clone was counted only a few times. The V call is TRBV5-6, the J call TRBJ1-2; TRBD1 is a possible D gene (5 bases). Germline V gene sequence: CDR1 SGHDT, CDR2 YYEEEE. The germline V and J ends were trimmed by 0 bases and 2 bases, with 14 bases remaining between them. The CDR3 is 16 residues long. The CDR3 region is CASSLGFLQANYGYTF. The CDR3 DNA reads TGTGCCAGCAGCTTGGGATTCTTACAGGCGAACTATGGCTACACCTTC.